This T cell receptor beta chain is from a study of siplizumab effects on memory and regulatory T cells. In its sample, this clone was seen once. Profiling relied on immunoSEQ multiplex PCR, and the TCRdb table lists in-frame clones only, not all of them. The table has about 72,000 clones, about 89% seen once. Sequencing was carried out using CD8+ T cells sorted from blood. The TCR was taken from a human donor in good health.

The CDR3 spells CASSPTQDNTGELFF. Written as DNA, the CDR3 is TGTGCCAGCAGTCCCACCCAGGATAACACCGGGGAGCTGTTTTTT. The V gene is TRBV5-5, the J gene TRBJ2-2; D is uncertain. Per germline, CDR1 SGHKS and CDR2 YYEKEE (reference sequence). CDR3 size: 15 residues. Trimming took off 5 bases at V and 2 bases at J, with 13 bases between the two ends.